This T cell receptor beta chain was recovered during a study of cytomegalovirus exposure and HLA in healthy donors. General study results and limits: HLA-A and HLA-B allele assignments for most subjects were reportedly predicted accurately using TCR beta sequences. A later analysis found most CMV-associated TCR beta chains apparently HLA-restricted.

PCR employed 60 Vbeta and 13 Jbeta primers. TCRdb keeps only in-frame clones here, not all; method: immunoSEQ multiplex PCR. The data show over 100,000 clones, more than 75% seen once. As to this clone: Its matching antigen is unknown.

The specimen was PBMCs. The sequence was obtained from a woman aged 25 to 45 in good health and CMV-seronegative.

CDR3 nucleotides: TGTGCCAGCAGCTTGCAGGGGCTTGGCTACACCTTC. Translating gives CASSLQGLGYTF. The V and J genes are TRBV5-6 and TRBJ1-2; D may be TRBD1 (6 bases). The CDR3 is made up of 12 amino acids. Germline CDR1 and CDR2: SGHDT and YYEEEE. Trimming stripped 1 base from V and 7 bases from J, with 8 bases between.